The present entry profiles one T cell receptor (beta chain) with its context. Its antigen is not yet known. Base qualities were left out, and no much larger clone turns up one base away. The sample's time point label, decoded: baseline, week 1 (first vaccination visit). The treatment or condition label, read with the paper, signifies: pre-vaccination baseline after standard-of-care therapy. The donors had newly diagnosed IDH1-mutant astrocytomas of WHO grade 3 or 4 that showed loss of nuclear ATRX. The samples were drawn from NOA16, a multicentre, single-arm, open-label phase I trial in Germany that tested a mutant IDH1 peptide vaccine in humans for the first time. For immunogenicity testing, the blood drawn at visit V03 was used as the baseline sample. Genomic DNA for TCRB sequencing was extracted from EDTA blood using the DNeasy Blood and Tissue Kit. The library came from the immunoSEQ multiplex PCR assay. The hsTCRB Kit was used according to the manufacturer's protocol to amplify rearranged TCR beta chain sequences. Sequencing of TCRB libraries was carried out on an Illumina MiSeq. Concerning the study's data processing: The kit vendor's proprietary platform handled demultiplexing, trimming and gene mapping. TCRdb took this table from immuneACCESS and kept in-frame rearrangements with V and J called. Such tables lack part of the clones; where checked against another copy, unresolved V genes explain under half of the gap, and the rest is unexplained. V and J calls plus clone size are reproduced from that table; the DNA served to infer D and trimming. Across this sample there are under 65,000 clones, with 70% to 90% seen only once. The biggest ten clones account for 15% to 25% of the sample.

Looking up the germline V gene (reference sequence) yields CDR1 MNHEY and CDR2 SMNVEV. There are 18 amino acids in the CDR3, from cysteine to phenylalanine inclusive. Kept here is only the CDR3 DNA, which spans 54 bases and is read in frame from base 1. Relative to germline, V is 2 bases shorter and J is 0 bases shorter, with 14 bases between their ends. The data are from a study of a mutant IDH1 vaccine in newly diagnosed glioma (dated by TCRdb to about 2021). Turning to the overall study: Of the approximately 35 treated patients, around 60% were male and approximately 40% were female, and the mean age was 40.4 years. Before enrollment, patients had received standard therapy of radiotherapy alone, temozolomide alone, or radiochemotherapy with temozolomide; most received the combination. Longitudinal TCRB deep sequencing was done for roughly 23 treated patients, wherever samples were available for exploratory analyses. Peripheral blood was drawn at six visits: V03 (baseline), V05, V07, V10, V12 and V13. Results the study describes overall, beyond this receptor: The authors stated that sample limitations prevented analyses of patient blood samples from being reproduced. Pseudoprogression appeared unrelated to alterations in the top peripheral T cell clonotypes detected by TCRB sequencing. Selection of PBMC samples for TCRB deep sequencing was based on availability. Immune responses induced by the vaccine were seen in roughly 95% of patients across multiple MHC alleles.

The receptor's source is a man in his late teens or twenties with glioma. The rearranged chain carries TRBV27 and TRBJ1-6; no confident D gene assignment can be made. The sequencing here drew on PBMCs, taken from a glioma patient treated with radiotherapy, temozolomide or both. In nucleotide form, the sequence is TGTGCCAGCAGTTTACTGGGCCGATCGAGCTCCTATAATTCACCCCTCCACTTT. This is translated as CASSLLGRSSSYNSPLHF.